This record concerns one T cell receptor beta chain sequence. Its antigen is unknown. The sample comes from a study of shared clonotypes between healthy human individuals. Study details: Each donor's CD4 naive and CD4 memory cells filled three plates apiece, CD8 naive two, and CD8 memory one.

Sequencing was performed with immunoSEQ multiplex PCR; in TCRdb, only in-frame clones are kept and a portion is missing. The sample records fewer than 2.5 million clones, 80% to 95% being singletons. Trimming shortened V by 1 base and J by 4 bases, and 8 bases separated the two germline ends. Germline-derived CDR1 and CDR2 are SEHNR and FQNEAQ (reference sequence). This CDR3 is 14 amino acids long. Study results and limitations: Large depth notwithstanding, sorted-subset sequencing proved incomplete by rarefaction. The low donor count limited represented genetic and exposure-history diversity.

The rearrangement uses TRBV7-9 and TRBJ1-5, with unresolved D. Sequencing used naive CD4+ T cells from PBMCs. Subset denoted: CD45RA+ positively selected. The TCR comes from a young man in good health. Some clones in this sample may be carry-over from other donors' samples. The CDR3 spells CASSLETLNQPQHF. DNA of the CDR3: TGTGCCAGCAGCTTAGAAACCTTAAATCAGCCCCAGCATTTT.